This T cell receptor (beta chain) is from a study of blood T cell repertoires in COVID-19. Turning to the study itself: Samples of COVID-19 (acute and convalescent) were obtained from the United States, Italy and Spain. PBMCs, B-cell-depleted T cells, or T cells provided the cDNA or gDNA that made up the material.

As processed by the authors: Amplifying reference gene primers gave estimates of nucleated cell counts. Clones were sequenced by immunoSEQ multiplex PCR, and TCRdb holds only the in-frame ones, with some missing. V and J calls and clone size are as listed in that table; D and trimming were resolved from the DNA. The profile shows roughly 67,000 clones, 84% of them singletons. With 5 bases clipped from V and 13 bases from J, the junction kept 13 bases outside the gene matches. From germline, CDR1 is MDHEN and CDR2 SYDVKM. The CDR3 extends over 14 amino acids. The sample taken for sequencing was peripheral blood. The rearrangement links TRBV28 to TRBJ2-1; 8 bases line up with TRBD2. The clonotype comes from a middle-aged man with active COVID-19. The CDR3 DNA is TGTGCCAGCAGTGCGCTCAGCGGGAGCCGGGAACAGTTCTTC. Translation: CASSALSGSREQFF.